This T cell receptor (beta chain) was captured by sequencing in a study of blood T cell repertoires in COVID-19. At the level of the study: There were acute and convalescent COVID-19 samples, and they came from the United States, Italy and Spain. T cells, B-cell-depleted T cells, or PBMCs supplied cDNA or gDNA.

Source study methods: Reference gene primer amplification gave nucleated cell count estimates. The assay was immunoSEQ multiplex PCR, and TCRdb's table has in-frame clones only and misses some. V and J calls and clone size are given by that table; D and trimming were obtained from the DNA. Here the sample spans 120,000 or so clones, more than 65% being singletons. The CDR3 is 13 amino acids. With 5 bases removed from V and 8 bases from J, the gap between germline ends came to 12 bases. Germline-derived CDR1 and CDR2 are MNHEY and SMNVEV (reference sequence). This chain joins TRBV27 and TRBJ1-4; no clear D. Sequenced: peripheral blood. This clonotype originated in a human donor in a cohort sampled during active COVID-19. The CDR3 is CASSGWPLEKLFF. DNA of the CDR3: TGTGCCAGCAGTGGTTGGCCGTTAGAAAAACTGTTTTTT.